Included here is one T cell receptor beta chain sequence, with context. What it binds is not known. These data belong to a study of beta chain features in type 1 diabetes. Findings and caveats of the study: When Type 1 diabetes patients were examined, their TCRB CDR3s proved moderately but significantly shorter in all four CD4+ subsets. HLA effects on TCRB rearrangement stayed unresolved here.

From germline, CDR1 is SNHLY and CDR2 FYNNEI. CDR3 length equals 11 residues. V was pared by 8 bases and J by 2 bases, with 7 bases between. Reverse transcription of all isolated RNA meant that expressed TCRB transcripts were sequenced. Several million reads on average were seen across naive, central memory and regulatory T cell samples. Sequenced by immunoSEQ multiplex PCR; TCRdb stores in-frame clones only, minus some. The sample shows about 650,000 clones, around 12% of them seen only once. This chain joins TRBV2 and TRBJ2-7, with unresolved D. The clonotype originates from a man between 25 and 39 years old with type 1 diabetes. Source material: naive CD4+ T cells from blood. The CDR3 spells CASGVTYEQYF. The CDR3 coding sequence is TGTGCCAGCGGAGTTACCTACGAGCAGTACTTC.